The present TCR beta chain was sequenced within a study of regulatory T cells in long-lasting Graves disease. Arm-PCR of CDR3 regions and iRepertoire HTBI primers were used to build TCR beta libraries. TCRdb reprocessed the multiplex PCR reads via MiXCR and lists one record per CDR3 protein. The sample yields approximately 400,000 distinct CDR3 sequences, about 16% seen once. From germline, CDR1 is GTSNPN and CDR2 SVGIG (reference sequence). CDR3 length: 13 residues. Trimming took off 3 bases at V and 5 bases at J, with 13 bases between the two ends. Specified time point: newly diagnosed GD, antithyroid drugs for less than 3 months. There was RNA extracted from PBMCs, and the TCR library was made from it. Many counts were recorded for this clonotype. These data were also filed under a second study, of T cells in Graves' hyperthyroidism and ophthalmopathy. That paper states: An initial round of RT-PCR targeting the TCR CDR3 relied on the HTBI primer set. Ophthalmopathy, which appeared later, was predicted by the model a median about 6 months before onset.

The sequenced sample was peripheral blood mononuclear cells (PBMCs), obtained at new diagnosis, from a patient treated with antithyroid drugs. The chain recombines TRBV30 with TRBJ1-2; the D is unclear. This clonotype was sampled from a woman in her 30s with Graves disease. The CDR3 here is CAWRSGYSYGYTF. CDR3 bases: TGTGCCTGGAGGTCAGGCTACTCGTATGGCTACACCTTC.